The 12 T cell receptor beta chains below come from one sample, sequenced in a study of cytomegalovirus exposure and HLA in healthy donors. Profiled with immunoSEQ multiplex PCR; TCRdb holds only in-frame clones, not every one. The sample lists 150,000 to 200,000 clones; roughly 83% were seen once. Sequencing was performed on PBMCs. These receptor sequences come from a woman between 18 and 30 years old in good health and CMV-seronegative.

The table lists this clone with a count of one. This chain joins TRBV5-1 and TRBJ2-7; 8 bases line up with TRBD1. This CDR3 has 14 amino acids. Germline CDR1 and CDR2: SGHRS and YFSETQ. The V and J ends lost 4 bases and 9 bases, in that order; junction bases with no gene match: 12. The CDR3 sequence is CASSLTGGDIGQYF. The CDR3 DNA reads TGCGCCAGCAGCCTAACAGGGGGAGATATAGGGCAGTACTTC.

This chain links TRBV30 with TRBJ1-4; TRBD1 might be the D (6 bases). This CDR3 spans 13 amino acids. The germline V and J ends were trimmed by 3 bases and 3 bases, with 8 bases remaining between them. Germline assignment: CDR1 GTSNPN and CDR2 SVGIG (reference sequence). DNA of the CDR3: TGTGCCTGGAGCAGGGGTGCTAATGAAAAACTGTTTTTT. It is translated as CAWSRGANEKLFF.

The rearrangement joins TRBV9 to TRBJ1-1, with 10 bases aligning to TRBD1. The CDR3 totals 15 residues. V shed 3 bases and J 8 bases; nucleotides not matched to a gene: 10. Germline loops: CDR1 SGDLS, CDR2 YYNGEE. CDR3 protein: CASSAETGGWSEAFF. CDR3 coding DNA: TGTGCCAGCAGCGCCGAGACAGGGGGCTGGTCCGAAGCTTTCTTT.

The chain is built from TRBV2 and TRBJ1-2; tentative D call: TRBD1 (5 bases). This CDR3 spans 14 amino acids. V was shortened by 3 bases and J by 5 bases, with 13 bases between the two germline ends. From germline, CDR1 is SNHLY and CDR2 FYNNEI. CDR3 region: CASSDQGRKYGYTF. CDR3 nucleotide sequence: TGTGCCAGCAGTGACCAGGGTAGGAAGTATGGCTACACCTTC.

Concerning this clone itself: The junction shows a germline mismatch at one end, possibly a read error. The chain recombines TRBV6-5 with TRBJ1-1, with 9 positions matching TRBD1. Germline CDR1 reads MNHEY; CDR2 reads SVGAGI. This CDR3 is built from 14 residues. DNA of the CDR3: TGTGCCAGCAGTGACTCGGGACAGGGCACTGAAGCTTTCTTT. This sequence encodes CASSDSGQGTEAFF.

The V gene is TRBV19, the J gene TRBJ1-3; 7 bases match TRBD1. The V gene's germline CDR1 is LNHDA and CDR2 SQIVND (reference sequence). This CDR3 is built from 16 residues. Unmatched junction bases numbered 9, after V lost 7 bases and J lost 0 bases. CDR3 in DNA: TGTGCCAGTACCAACAGGGGATATGTCTCTGGAAACACCATATATTTT. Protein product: CASTNRGYVSGNTIYF.

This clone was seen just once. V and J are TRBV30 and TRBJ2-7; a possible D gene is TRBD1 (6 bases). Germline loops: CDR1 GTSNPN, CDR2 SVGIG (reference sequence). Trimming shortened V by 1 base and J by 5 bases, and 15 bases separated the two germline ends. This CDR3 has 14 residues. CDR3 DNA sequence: TGTGCCTGGAGTGGGCAGGGGCTGTGGAACGAGCAGTACTTC. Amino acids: CAWSGQGLWNEQYF.

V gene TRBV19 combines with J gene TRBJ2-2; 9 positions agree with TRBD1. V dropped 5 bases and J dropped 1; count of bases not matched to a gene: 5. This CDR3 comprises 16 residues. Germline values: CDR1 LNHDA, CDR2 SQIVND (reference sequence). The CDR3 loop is CASSFGGQGNTGELFF. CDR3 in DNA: TGTGCCAGTAGTTTCGGGGGACAGGGGAACACCGGGGAGCTGTTTTTT.

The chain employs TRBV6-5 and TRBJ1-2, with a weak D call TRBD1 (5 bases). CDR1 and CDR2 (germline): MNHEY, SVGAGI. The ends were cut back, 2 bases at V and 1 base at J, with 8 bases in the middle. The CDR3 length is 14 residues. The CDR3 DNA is TGTGCCAGCAGTTACGGGGCTAATAACTATGGCTACACCTTC. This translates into CASSYGANNYGYTF.

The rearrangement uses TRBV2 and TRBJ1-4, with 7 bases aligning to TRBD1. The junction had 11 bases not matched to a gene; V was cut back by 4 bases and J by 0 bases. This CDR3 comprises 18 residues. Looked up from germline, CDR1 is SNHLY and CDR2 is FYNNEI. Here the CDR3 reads CASSGYDRAPATNEKLFF. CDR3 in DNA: TGTGCCAGCAGTGGATACGACAGGGCCCCTGCAACTAATGAAAAACTGTTTTTT.

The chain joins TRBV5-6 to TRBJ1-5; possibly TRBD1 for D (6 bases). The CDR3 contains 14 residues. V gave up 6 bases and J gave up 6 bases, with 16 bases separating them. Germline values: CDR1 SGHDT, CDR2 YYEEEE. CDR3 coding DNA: TGTGCCAGCACCTCCGCACAGGGCGGTCAGCCCCAGCATTTT. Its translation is CASTSAQGGQPQHF.

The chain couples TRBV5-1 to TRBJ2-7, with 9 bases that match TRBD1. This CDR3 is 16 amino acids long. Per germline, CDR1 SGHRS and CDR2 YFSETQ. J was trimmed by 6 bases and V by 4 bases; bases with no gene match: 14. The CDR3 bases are TGCGCCAGCAGCGTCGTCCCGGGACAGGGCCGCACCGAGCAGTACTTC. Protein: CASSVVPGQGRTEQYF.